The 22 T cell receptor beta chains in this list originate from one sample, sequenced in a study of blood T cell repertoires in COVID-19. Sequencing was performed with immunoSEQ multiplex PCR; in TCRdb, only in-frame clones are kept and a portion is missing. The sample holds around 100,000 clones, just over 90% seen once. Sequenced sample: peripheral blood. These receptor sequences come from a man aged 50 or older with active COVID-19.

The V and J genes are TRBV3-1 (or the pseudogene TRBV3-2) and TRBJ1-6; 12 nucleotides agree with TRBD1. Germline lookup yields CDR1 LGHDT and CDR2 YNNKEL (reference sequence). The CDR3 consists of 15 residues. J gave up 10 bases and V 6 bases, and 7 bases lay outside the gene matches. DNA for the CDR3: TGTGCCAGCAGACTAGGGACAGGGGGCGCATCACCCCTCCACTTT. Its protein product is CASRLGTGGASPLHF.

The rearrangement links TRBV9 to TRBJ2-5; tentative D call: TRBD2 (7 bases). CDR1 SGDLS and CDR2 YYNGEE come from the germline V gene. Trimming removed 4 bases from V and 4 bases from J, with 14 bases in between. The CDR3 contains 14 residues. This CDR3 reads CASSPTGGGETQYF. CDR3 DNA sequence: TGTGCCAGCAGCCCTACGGGGGGCGGAGAGACCCAGTACTTC. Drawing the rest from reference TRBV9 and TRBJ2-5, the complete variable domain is DSGVTQTPKHLITATGQRVTLRCSPRSGDLSVYWYQQSLDQGLQFLIQYYNGEERAKGNILERFSAQQFPDLHSELNLSSLELGDSALYFCASSPTGGGETQYFGPGTRLLVL.

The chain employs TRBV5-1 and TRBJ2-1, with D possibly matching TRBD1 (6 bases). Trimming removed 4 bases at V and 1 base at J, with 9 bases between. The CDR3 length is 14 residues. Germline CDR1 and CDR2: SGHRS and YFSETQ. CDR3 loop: CASSRGQSYNEQFF. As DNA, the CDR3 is TGCGCCAGCAGCAGAGGACAGTCCTACAATGAGCAGTTCTTC.

The CDR3 spells CASSYIVTGEQFF. CDR3 nucleotide sequence: TGTGCCAGCAGTTATATAGTCACGGGTGAGCAGTTCTTC. The chain carries TRBV6-6 and TRBJ2-1; D not certain. The CDR3 covers 13 residues. The germline V and J ends were trimmed by 3 bases and 9 bases, with 12 bases remaining between them. Germline loops: CDR1 MNHNY, CDR2 SVGAGI (reference sequence).

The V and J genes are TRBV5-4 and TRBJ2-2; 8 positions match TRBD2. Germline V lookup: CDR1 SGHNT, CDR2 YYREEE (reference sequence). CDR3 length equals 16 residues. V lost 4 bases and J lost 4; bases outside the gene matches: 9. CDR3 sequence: CASSPPTSVGTGELFF. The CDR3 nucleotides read TGTGCCAGCAGCCCACCGACTAGCGTCGGCACCGGGGAGCTGTTTTTT.

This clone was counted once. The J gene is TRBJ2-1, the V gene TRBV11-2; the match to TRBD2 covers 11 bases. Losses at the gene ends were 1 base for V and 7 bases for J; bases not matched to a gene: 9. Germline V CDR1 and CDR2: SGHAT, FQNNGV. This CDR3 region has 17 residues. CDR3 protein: CASSLVIAGGGLNEQFF. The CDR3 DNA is TGTGCCAGCAGCTTAGTTATAGCGGGAGGGGGGTTAAATGAGCAGTTCTTC.

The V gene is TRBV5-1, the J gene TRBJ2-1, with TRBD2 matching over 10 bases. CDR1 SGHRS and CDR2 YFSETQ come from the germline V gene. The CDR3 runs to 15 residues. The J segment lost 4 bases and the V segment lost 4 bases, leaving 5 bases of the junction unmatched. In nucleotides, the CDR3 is TGCGCCAGCAGCGCTACTAGCGGGGAATACAATGAGCAGTTCTTC. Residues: CASSATSGEYNEQFF.

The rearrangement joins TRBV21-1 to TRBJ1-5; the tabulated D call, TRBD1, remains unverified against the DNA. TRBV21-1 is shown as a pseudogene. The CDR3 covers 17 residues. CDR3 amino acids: CASSLATGRLYNQPQHF. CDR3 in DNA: TGTGCCAGCAGCCTCGCGACAGGCCGCCTATACAATCAGCCCCAGCATTTT.

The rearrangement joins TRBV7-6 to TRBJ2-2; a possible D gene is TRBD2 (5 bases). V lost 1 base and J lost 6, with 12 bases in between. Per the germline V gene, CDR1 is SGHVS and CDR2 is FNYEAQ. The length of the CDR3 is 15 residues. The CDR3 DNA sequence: TGTGCCAGCAGCTTAGGTGCTATCGGGGCCGGGGAGCTGTTTTTT. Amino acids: CASSLGAIGAGELFF.

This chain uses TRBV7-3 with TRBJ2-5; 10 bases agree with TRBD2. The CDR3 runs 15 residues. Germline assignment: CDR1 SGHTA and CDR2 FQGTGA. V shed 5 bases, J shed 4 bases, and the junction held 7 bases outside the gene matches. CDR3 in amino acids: CASSVSGGARETQYF. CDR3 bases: TGTGCCAGCAGCGTAAGCGGGGGGGCTAGAGAGACCCAGTACTTC.

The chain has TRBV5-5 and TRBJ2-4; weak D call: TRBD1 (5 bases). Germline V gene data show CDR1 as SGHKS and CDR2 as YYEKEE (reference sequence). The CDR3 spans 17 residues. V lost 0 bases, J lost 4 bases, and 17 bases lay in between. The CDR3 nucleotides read TGTGCCAGCAGCTTGGATCCCGAAGGGGCAGTAAAAAACATTCAGTACTTC. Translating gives CASSLDPEGAVKNIQYF.

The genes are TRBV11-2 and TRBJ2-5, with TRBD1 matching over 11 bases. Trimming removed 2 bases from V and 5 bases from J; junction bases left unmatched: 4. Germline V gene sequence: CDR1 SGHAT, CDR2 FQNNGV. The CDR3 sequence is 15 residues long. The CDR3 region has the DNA TGTGCCAGCAGCTTAAGGGACAGGGGGAAGGAGACCCAGTACTTC. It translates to CASSLRDRGKETQYF.

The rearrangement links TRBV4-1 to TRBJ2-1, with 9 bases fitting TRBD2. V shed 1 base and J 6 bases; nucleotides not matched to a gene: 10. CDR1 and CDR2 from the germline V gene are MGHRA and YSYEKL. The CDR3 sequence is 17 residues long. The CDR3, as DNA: TGCGCCAGCAGCCAAGGAAGGTCGGCTAGCGGGACCAATGAGCAGTTCTTC. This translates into CASSQGRSASGTNEQFF.

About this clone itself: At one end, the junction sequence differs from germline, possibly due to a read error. For the CDR3, the DNA is TGCAGTGCTACCTTGGGCCCTCAGCCCTCCTTC. Its protein product is CSATLGPQPSF. The V gene is TRBV20-1, the J gene TRBJ1-2; D gene unclear. The CDR3 contains 11 residues. Germline V CDR1 and CDR2: DFQATT, SNEGSKA (reference sequence).

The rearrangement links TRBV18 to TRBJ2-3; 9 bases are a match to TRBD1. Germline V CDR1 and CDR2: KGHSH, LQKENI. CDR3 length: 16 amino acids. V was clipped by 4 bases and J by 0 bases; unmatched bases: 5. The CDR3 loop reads CASSRAGTGSTDTQYF. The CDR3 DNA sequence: TGTGCCAGCTCACGCGCCGGGACAGGGAGCACAGATACGCAGTATTTT.

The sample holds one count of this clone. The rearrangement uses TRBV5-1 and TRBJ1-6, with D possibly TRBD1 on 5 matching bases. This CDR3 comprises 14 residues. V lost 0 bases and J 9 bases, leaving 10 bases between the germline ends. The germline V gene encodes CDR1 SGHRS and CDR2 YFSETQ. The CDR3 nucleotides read TGCGCCAGCAGCTTGGGAGGCGGGGGTTCACCCCTCCACTTT. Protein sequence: CASSLGGGGSPLHF. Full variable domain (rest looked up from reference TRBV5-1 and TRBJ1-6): KAGVTQTPRYLIKTRGQQVTLSCSPISGHRSVSWYQQTPGQGLQFLFEYFSETQRNKGNFPGRFSGRQFSNSRSEMNVSTLELGDSALYLCASSLGGGGSPLHFGNGTRLTVT.

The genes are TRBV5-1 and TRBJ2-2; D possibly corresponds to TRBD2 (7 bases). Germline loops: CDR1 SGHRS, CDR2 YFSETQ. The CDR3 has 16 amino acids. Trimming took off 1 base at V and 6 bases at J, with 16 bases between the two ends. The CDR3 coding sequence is TGCGCCAGCAGCTTGCAGTGGGGGGGCGCCTCCGGGGAGCTGTTTTTT. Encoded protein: CASSLQWGGASGELFF.

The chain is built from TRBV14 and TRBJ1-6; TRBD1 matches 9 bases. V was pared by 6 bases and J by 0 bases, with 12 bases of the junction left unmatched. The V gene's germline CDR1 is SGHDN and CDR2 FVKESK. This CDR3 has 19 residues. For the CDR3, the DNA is TGTGCCAGCAGACTCCATGGACAGGGGACGAGCTCCTATAATTCACCCCTCCACTTT. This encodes CASRLHGQGTSSYNSPLHF.

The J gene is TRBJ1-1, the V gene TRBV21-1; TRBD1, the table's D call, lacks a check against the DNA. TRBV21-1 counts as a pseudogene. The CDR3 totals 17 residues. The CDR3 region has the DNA TGTGCCAGCAGCAAAGCGCGGACAGAAAAAGTGAACACTGAAGCTTTCTTT. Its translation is CASSKARTEKVNTEAFF.

The DNA of the CDR3 is TGTGCCAGCAACTCCATGGTAGTTAAGAACACTGAAGCTTTCTTT. This translates into CASNSMVVKNTEAFF. The V call is TRBV7-9, the J call TRBJ1-1; D is unclear. Trimming took off 7 bases at V and 1 base at J, with 16 bases between the two ends. CDR3 size: 15 residues. Germline-derived CDR1 and CDR2 are SEHNR and FQNEAQ (reference sequence).

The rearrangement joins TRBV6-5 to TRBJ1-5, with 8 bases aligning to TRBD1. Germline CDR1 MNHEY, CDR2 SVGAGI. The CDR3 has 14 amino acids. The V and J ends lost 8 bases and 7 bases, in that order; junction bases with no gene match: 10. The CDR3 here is CASGRDRGRQPQHF. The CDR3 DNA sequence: TGTGCCAGCGGTCGAGACAGGGGCCGACAGCCCCAGCATTTT.

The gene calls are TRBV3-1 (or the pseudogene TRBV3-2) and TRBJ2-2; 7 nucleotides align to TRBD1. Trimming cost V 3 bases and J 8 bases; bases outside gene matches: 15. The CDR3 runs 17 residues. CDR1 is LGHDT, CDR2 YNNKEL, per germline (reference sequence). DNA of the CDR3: TGTGCCAGCAGCCACTCCGGGACAGACACCTCGGGGGGGGAGCTGTTTTTT. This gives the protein CASSHSGTDTSGGELFF.